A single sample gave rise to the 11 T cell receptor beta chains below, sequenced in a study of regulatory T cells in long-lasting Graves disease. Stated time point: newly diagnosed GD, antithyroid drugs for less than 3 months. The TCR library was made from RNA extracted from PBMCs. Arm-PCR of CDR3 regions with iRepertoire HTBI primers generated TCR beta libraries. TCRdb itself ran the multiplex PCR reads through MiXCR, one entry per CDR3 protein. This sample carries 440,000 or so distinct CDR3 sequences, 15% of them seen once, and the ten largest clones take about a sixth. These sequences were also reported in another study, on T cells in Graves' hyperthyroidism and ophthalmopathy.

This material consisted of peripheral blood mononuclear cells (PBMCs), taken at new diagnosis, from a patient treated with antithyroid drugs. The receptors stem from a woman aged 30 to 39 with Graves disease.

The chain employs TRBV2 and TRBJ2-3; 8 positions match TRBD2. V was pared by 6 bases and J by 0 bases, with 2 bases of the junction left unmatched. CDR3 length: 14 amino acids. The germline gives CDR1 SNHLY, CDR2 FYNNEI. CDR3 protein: CASRTSASTDTQYF. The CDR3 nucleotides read TGTGCCAGCAGGACTAGCGCCAGCACAGATACGCAGTATTTT.

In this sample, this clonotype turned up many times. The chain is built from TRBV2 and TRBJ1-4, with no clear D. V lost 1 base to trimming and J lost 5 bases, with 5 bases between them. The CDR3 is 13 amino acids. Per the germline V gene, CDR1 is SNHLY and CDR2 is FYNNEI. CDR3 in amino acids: CASSEGRNEKLFF. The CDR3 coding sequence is TGTGCCAGCAGTGAAGGGAGGAATGAAAAACTGTTTTTT.

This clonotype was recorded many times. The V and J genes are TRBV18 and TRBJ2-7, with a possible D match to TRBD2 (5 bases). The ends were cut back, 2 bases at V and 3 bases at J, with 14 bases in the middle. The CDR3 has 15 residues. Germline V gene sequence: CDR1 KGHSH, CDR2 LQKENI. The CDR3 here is CASSPGNNRGYEQYF. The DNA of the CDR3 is TGTGCCAGCTCACCAGGGAATAATCGGGGCTACGAGCAGTACTTC.

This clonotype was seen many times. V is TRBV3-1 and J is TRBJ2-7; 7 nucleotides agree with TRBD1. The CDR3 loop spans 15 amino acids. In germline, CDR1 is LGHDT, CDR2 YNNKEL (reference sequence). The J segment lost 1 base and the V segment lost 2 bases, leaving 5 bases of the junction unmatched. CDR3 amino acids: CASSQTGEGSYEQYF. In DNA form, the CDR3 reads TGTGCCAGCAGCCAAACAGGGGAAGGGTCCTACGAGCAGTACTTC.

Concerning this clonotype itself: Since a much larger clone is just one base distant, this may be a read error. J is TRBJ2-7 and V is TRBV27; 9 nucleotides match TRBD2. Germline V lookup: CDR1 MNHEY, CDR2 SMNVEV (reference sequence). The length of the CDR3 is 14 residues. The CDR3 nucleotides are TGTGCCAGCAGACCAGCGGGAGGAGGTTACGAGCAGCACTTC. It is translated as CASRPAGGGYEQHF.

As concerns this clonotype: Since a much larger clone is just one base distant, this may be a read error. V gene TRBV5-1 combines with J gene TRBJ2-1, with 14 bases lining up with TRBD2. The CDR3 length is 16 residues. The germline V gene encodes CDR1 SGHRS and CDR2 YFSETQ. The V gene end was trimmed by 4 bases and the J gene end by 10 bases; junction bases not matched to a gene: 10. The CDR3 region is CASSVGLAGAAYEQFF. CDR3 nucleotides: TGCGCCAGCAGCGTGGGACTAGCGGGAGCTGCCTACGAGCAGTTCTTC.

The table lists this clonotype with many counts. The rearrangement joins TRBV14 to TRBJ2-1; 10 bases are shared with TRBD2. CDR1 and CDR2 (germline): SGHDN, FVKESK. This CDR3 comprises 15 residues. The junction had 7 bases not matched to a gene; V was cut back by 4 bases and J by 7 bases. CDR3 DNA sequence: TGTGCCAGCAGCCGAGAGCGGGAGGGACGGAATGAGCAGTTCTTC. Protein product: CASSREREGRNEQFF.

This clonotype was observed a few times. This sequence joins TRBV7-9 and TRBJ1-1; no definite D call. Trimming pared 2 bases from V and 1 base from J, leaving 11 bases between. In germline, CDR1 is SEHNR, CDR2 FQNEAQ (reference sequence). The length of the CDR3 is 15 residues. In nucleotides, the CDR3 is TGTGCCAGCAGCTTACGACAAAGGACGAACACTGAAGCTTTCTTT. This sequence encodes CASSLRQRTNTEAFF.

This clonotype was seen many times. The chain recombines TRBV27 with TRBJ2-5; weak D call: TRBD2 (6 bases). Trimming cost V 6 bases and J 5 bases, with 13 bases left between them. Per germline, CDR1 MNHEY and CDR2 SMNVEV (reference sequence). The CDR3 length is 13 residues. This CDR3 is CASREGIGETQYF. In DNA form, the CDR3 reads TGTGCCAGCAGGGAGGGGATAGGGGAGACCCAGTACTTC.

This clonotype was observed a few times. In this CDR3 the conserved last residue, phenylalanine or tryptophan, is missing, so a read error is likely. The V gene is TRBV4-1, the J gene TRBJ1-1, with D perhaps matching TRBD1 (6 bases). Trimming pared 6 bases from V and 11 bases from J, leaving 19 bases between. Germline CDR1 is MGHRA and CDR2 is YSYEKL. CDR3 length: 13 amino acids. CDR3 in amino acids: CASRTRGIRMAFL. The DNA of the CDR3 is TGCGCCAGCAGAACGAGGGGGATTCGTATGGCTTTCCTT.

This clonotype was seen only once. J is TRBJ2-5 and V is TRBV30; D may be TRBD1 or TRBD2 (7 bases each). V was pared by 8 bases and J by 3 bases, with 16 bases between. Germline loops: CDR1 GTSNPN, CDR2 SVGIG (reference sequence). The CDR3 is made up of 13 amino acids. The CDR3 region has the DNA TGTGCCGCATCCAGGGGGGGCGAAGAGACCCAGTACTTC. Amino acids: CAASRGGEETQYF.